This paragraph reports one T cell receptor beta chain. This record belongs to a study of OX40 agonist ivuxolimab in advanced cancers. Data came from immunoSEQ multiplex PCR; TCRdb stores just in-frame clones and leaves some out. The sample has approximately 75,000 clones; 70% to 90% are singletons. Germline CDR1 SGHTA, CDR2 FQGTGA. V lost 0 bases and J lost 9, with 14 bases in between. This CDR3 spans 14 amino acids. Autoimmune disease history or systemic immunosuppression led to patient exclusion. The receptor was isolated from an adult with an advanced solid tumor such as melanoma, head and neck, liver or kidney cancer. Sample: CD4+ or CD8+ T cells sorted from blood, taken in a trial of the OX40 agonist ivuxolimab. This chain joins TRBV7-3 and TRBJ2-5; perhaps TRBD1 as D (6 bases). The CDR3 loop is CASSLTGGQTPQYF. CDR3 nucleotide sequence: TGTGCCAGCAGCTTAACCGGCGGACAGACTCCCCAGTACTTC.